This entry features one T cell receptor beta chain sequence. These data come from a study of blood T cell repertoires in COVID-19. On the study more broadly: Italy, Spain and the United States were the sources of the convalescent and acute COVID-19 samples.

From germline, CDR1 is SEHNR and CDR2 FQNEAQ (reference sequence). V lost 9 bases and J lost 1, with 12 bases in between. The CDR3 covers 14 residues. This table comes from immunoSEQ multiplex PCR, and its TCRdb copy is limited to in-frame clones, with some not included. Altogether over 60,000 clones are present, 80% to 90% being singletons, with the ten largest covering under 10%. This rearrangement joins TRBV7-9 to TRBJ2-2; no clear D. This receptor was obtained from an elderly man with acute or convalescent COVID-19. Source material: peripheral blood. CDR3 sequence (DNA): TGTGCCAGTCTCAGACTGGGGAACACCGGGGAGCTGTTTTTT. This codes for CASLRLGNTGELFF.